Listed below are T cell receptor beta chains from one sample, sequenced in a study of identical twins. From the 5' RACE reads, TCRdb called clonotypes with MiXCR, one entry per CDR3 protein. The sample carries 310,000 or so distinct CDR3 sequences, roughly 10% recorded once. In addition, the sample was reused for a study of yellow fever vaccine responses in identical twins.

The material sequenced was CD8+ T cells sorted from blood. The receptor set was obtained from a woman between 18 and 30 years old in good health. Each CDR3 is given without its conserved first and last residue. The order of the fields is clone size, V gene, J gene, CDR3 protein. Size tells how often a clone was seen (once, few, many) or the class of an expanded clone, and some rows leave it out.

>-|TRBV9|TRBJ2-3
ASSTLNLDYREGNTQY
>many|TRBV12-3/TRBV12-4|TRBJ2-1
ASSLVAPDNEQF
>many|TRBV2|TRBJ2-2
ASSETGVANTGELF
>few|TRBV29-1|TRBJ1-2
SVSFSGTPESGYT
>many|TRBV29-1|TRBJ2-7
SVVTDRDRIDYEQY
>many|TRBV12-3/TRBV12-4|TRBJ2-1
AIAKGGYNEQF
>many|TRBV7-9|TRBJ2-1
ASSRAGSYNEQF
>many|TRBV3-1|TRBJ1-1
ASSQDRGEDTEAF
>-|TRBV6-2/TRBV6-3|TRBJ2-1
ASSYASGIAYNEQF
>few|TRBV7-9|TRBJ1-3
ASRAGQVSGNTIY
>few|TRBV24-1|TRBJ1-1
ATSDPRGGTEAF
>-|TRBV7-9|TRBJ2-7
ASSFSPGGYEQY
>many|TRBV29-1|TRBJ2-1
SGLAASYNEQF
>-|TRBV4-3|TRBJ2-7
ASSKDYTYEQY
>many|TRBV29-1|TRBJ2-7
SVEVIGGSYEQY
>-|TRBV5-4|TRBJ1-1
ASSGYRAEAF
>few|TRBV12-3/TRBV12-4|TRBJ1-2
ASSLSAGRGYT
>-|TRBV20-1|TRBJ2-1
SAAGKSYSRRGVPYNEQF
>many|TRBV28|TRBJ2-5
ASSPRAGMQETQY
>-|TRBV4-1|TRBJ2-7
ASSQEGGALSSYEQY
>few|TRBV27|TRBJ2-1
ASSLGTSGMTEQF
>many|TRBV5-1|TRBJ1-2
ASSLDGTDSYGYT
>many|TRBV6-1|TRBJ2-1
ASSQDSTYNEQF
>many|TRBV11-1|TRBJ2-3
ASRRGTSETLETDTQY
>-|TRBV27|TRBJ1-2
ASSPGVGTYGYT
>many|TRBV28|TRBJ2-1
ASSFPRGLRTRSYEQF
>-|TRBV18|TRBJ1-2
ASSPSSRVIGYT
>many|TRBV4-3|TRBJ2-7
ASSPSVAGGPSEQY
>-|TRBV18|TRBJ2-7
ASSPPSGGAYEQY
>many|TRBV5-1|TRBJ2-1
ASSLLAGGGYNEQF
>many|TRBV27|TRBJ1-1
ASSVGARTEAF
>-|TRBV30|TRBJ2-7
AWSESRQLEQY
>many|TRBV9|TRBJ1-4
ASSGDWGPREKLF
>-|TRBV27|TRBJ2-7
ASSYRTSREQY
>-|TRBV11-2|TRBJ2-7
ASSFGAPYEQY
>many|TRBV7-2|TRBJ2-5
ASSLAYGQGVEETQY
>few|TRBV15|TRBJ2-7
ATSSPSQYEQY
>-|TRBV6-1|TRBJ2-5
ASREPGRMHQETQY
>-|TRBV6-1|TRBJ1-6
ASSEDRRNSPLH
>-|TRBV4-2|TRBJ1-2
ASSQGNGYT
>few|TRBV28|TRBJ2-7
ASSSRVRALYEQY
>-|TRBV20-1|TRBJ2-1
SARAYSGRAYYNEQF
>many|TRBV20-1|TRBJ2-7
SARDFGRSSYEQY
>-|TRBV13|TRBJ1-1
ASSLGGSSTEAF
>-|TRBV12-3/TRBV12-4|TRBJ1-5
ASSFIGSNQPQH
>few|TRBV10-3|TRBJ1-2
AISESRTGHYGYT
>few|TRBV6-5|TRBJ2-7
ASSYVAGYYEQY
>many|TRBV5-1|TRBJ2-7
ASSSATSAYEQY
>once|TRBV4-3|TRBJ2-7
ASSQDRGERAGEQY
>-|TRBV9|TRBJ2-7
ASSVDGTGGYEQY
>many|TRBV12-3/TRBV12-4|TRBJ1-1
ASSQSFGAEAF